This TCR beta chain was observed in a study of beta chain features in type 1 diabetes. Germline values: CDR1 SQVTM, CDR2 ANQGSEA. The germline V and J ends were trimmed by 1 base and 2 bases, with 12 bases remaining between them. The CDR3 extends over 14 amino acids. The whole isolated RNA underwent reverse transcription, so sequencing captured expressed TCRB transcripts. Clones were read by immunoSEQ multiplex PCR, and TCRdb kept only the in-frame ones, dropping some. The sample lists around 340,000 clones, roughly a fifth seen once, with about 0.045% in the top ten. Study conclusions and caveats: All four CD4+ subsets from Type 1 diabetes patients carried moderately but significantly shorter TCRB CDR3s.

A few counts support this clone. Antigen specificity is unknown. The rearrangement links TRBV29-1 to TRBJ2-7; D perhaps matches TRBD1 (6 bases). The sample was naive CD4+ T cells from blood. This receptor was obtained from a woman under 30 in good health. CDR3 sequence: CSVEGTDLTYEQYF. The CDR3 DNA follows: TGCAGCGTTGAAGGGACAGATTTAACCTACGAGCAGTACTTC.